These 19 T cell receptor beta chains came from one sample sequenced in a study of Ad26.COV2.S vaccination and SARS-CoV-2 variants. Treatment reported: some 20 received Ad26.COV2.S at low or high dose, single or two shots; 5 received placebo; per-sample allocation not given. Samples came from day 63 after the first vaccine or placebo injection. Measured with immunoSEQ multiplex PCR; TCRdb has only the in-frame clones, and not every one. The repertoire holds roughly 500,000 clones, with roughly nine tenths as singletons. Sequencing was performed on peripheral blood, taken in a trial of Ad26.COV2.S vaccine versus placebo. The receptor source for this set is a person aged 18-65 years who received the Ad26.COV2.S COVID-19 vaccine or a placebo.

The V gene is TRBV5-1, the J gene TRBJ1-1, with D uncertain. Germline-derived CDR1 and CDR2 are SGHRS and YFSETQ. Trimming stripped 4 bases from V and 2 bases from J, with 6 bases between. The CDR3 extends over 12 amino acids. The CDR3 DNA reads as TGCGCCAGCAGCGTGGCCAACACTGAAGCTTTCTTT. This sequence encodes CASSVANTEAFF.

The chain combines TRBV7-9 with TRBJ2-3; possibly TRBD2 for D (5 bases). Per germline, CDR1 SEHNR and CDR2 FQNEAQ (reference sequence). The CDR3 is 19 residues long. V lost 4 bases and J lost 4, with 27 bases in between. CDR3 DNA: TGTGCCAGCAGCTCGGAACTTAAGAACCTAGCTCGCCTGGCAGATACGCAGTATTTT. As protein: CASSSELKNLARLADTQYF.

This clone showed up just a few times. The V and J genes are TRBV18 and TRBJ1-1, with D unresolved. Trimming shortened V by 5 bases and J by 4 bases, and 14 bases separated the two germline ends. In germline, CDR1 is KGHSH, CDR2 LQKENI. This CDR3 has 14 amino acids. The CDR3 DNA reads TGTGCCAGCTCAATACAAGGCCGGGGCACTGAAGCTTTCTTT. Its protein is CASSIQGRGTEAFF.

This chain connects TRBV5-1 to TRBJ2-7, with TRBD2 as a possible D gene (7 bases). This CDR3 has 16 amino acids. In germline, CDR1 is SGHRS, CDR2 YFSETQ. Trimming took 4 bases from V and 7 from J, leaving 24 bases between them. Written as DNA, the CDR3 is TGCGCCAGCAGCCCAATGGGGGGGCCGGTTAGCTCGGAGCAGTACGTC. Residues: CASSPMGGPVSSEQYV.

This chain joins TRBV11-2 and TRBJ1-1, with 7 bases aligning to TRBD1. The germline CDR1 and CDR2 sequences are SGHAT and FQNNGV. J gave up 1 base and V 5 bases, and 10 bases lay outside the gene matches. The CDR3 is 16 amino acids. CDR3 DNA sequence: TGTGCCAGCAGCCCGGGCAGGGGGGGCAGGAACACTGAAGCTTTCTTT. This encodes CASSPGRGGRNTEAFF.

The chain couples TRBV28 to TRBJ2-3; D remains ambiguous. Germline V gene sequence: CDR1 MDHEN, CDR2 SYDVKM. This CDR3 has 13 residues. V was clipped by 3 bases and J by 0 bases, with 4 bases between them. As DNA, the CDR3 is TGTGCCAGCAGTTTGGGGAGCACAGATACGCAGTATTTT. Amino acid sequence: CASSLGSTDTQYF.

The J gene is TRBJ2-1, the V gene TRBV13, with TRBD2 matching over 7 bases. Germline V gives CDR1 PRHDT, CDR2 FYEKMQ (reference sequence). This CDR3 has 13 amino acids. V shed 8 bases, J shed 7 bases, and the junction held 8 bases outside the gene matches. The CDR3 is CASAGVGGNEQFF. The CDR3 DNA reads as TGTGCCAGCGCGGGAGTCGGTGGGAATGAGCAGTTCTTC.

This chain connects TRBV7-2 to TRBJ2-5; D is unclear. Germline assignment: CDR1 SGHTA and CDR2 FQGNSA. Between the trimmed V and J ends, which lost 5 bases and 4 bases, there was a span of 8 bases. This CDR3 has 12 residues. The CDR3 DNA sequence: TGTGCCAGCAGCCCCACCACAGAGACCCAGTACTTC. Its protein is CASSPTTETQYF.

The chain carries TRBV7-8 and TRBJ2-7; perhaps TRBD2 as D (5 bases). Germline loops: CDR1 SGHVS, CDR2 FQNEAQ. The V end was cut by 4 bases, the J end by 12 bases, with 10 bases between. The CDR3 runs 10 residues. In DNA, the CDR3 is TGTGCCAGCAGCTCCGGGAAGGTGTACTTC. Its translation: CASSSGKVYF.

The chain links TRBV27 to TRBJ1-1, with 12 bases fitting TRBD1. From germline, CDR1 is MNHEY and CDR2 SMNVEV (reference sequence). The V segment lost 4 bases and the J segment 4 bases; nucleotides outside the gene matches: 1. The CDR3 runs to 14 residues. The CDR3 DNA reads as TGTGCCAGCAGTTGGGACAGGGGGCCCACTGAAGCTTTCTTT. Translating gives CASSWDRGPTEAFF.

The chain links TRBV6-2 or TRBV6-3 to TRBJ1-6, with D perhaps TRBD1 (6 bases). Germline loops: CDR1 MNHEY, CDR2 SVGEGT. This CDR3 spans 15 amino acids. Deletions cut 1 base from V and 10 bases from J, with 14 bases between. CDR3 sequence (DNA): TGTGCCAGCAGTTACTTGCGGCAGGGGTCATCACCCCTCCACTTT. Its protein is CASSYLRQGSSPLHF.

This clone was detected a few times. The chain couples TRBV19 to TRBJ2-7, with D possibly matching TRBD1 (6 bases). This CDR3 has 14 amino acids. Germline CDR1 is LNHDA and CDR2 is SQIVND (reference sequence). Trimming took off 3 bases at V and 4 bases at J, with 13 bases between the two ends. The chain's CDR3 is CASSIAPDSYEQYF. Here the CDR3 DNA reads TGTGCCAGTAGTATTGCGCCGGACAGTTACGAGCAGTACTTC.

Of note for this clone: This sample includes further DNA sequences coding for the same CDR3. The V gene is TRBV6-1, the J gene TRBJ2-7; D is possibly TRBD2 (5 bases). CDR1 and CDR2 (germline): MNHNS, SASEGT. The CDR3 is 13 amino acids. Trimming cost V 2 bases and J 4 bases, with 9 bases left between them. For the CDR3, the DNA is TGTGCCAGCAGTGAAACGGGGAGATACGAGCAGTACTTC. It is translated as CASSETGRYEQYF.

This chain's CDR3 is CSALADKTYEQYF. The CDR3 DNA follows: TGCAGCGCCCTAGCGGATAAAACCTACGAGCAGTACTTC. The rearrangement uses TRBV29-1 and TRBJ2-7, with 7 bases aligning to TRBD2. The CDR3 runs to 13 residues. Germline CDR1 and CDR2: SQVTM and ANQGSEA. After removal of 7 bases from V and 2 bases from J, the junction contained 8 bases not matched to a gene.

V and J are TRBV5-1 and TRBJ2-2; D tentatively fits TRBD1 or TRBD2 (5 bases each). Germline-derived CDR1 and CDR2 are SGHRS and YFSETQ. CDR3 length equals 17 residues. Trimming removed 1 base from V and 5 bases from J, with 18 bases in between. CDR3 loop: CASSLLNPGRGTGELFF. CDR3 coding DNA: TGCGCCAGCAGCTTGCTCAACCCGGGAAGGGGAACCGGGGAGCTGTTTTTT.

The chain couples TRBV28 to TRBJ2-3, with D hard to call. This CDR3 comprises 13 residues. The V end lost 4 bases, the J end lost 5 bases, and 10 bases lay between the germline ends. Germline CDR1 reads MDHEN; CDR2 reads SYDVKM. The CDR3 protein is CASSWAREDTQYF. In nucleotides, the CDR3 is TGTGCCAGCAGTTGGGCTAGGGAAGATACGCAGTATTTT.

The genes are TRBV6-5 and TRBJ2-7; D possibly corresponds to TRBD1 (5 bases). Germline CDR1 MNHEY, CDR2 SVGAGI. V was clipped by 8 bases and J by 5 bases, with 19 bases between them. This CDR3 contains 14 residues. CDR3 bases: TGTGCCAGCTCGAAACAGGTCGTCGGCCACGAGCAGTACGTC. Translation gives CASSKQVVGHEQYV.

CDR3 nucleotide sequence: TGTGCCAGCAGCGTAGCCAGGGGGATATTGAATGAGCAGTTCTTC. It yields the protein CASSVARGILNEQFF. V and J are TRBV9 and TRBJ2-1; 7 nucleotides agree with TRBD1. The CDR3 extends over 15 amino acids. Germline values: CDR1 SGDLS, CDR2 YYNGEE. The ends lost 0 bases at V and 7 bases at J; junction bases unmatched: 7. The whole variable domain, filled in from reference TRBV9 and TRBJ2-1, reads DSGVTQTPKHLITATGQRVTLRCSPRSGDLSVYWYQQSLDQGLQFLIQYYNGEERAKGNILERFSAQQFPDLHSELNLSSLELGDSALYFCASSVARGILNEQFFGPGTRLTVL.

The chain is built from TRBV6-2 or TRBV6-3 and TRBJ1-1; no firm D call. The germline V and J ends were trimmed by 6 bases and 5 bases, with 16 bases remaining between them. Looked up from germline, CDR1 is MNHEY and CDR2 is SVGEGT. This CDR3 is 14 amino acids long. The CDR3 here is CASSFPGGKTEAFF. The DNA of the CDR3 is TGTGCCAGCAGCTTCCCGGGAGGGAAGACTGAAGCTTTCTTT.